Listed below are T cell receptor beta chains from one sample, sequenced in a study of T-cell reconstitution after alpha-beta-depleted transplantation in children. TCRdb re-called the PCR reads through MiXCR, storing one row per CDR3 protein. The table lists roughly 220,000 distinct CDR3 sequences, 12% of them singletons. This specimen was PBMCs from the stem cell graft donor, taken from the stem cell graft. The receptor source for this set is a human donor who donated a stem cell graft to a child with acute lymphoblastic leukemia. Each CDR3 is given with its conserved first and last residue. The D gene is left open where the match is weak. Where a row states a size, it is once, few, many or the class of an expanded clone; other rows omit it.

TRBV11-2,TRBD1,TRBJ1-6,few,19,CASSLVGTGKSSYNSPLHF,TGTGCCAGCAGCTTAGTAGGGACAGGGAAGAGCTCCTATAATTCACCCCTCCACTTT
TRBV24-1,.,TRBJ2-5,.,17,CATSDLPQTGLQETQYF,TGTGCCACCAGTGATTTGCCCCAAACAGGGCTACAAGAGACCCAGTACTTC
TRBV5-1,TRBD1,TRBJ2-1,many,13,CASSLAKGQGMVF,TGCGCCAGCAGCTTGGCCAAGGGACAGGGAATGGTCTTC
TRBV14,.,TRBJ2-7,many,16,CASSQVYRTLLDEQYF,TGTGCCAGCAGCCAAGTCTATAGGACCCTCCTCGACGAGCAGTACTTC
TRBV5-6,.,TRBJ2-7,many,13,CASSLLMEGEQYF,TGTGCCAGCAGCTTGTTAATGGAAGGCGAGCAGTACTTC
TRBV9,.,TRBJ1-5,many,15,CASSGEGLSNQPQHF,TGTGCCAGCAGCGGGGAGGGGCTGAGCAATCAGCCCCAGCATTTT
TRBV20-1,.,TRBJ1-4,.,14,CSSQRATTNEKLFF,TGCAGTTCCCAGCGGGCCACAACTAATGAAAAACTGTTTTTT
TRBV29-1,TRBD2,TRBJ2-7,many,13,CSGMGLEGYEQYF,TGCAGCGGCATGGGACTAGAAGGCTACGAGCAGTACTTC
TRBV5-1,.,TRBJ1-1,many,14,CASSLTQGLAEAFF,TGCGCCAGCAGCTTGACGCAGGGACTAGCAGAAGCTTTCTTT
TRBV10-3,TRBD2,TRBJ2-5,many,15,CAISGTSGRGETQYF,TGTGCCATCAGTGGGACTAGCGGGAGGGGTGAGACCCAGTACTTC
TRBV7-2,.,TRBJ1-4,many,15,CASSLDGGANEKLFF,TGTGCCAGCAGCTTAGATGGGGGGGCTAATGAAAAACTGTTTTTT
TRBV2,TRBD1,TRBJ2-7,few,15,CAMRLQGDNTYEQYF,TGTGCCATGCGTCTCCAGGGGGACAACACCTACGAGCAGTACTTC
TRBV28,.,TRBJ2-7,many,14,CASSLLAEYYEQYF,TGTGCCAGCAGTTTGTTGGCGGAGTACTACGAGCAGTACTTC
TRBV12-3/TRBV12-4,.,TRBJ2-3,many,15,CASSPRDSWGDTQYF,TGTGCCAGCAGCCCCCGGGACTCGTGGGGAGATACGCAGTATTTT
TRBV5-1,.,TRBJ2-1,many,15,CASSLDGAEYNEQFF,TGCGCCAGCAGCTTGGATGGGGCGGAGTACAATGAGCAGTTCTTC
TRBV20-1,.,TRBJ2-5,many,11,CSARLEETQYF,TGCAGTGCTCGACTTGAAGAGACCCAGTACTTC
TRBV20-1,.,TRBJ2-1,.,12,CSARVREYEQFF,TGCAGTGCTAGAGTACGGGAATACGAGCAGTTCTTC
TRBV20-1,.,TRBJ1-3,many,13,CSARVTSGNTIYF,TGCAGTGCTAGGGTCACCTCTGGAAACACCATATATTTT
TRBV28,.,TRBJ1-4,few,14,CASSPRGDNEKLFF,TGTGCCAGCAGCCCTCGGGGGGATAATGAAAAACTGTTTTTT
TRBV15,TRBD1,TRBJ1-6,many,15,CATSTETGGDLPLHF,TGTGCCACCAGCACCGAGACAGGGGGCGATCTCCCCCTCCACTTT
TRBV15,.,TRBJ1-5,many,13,CATSGVRNQPQHF,TGTGCCACCAGCGGGGTGCGCAATCAGCCCCAGCATTTT
TRBV29-1,.,TRBJ2-7,many,15,CSVGTTTLSIDEQYF,TGCAGCGTTGGCACCACAACGCTGAGCATCGACGAGCAGTACTTC
TRBV27,.,TRBJ2-7,many,13,CASSLTINYEQYF,TGTGCCAGCAGTTTAACGATAAACTACGAGCAGTACTTC
TRBV12-3/TRBV12-4,.,TRBJ2-7,many,13,CASSLAPTYEQYF,TGTGCCAGCAGTTTAGCGCCTACCTACGAGCAGTACTTC
TRBV5-5,.,TRBJ1-1,many,13,CASSLEYITEAFF,TGTGCCAGCAGCTTGGAGTATATCACTGAAGCTTTCTTT
TRBV29-1,TRBD2,TRBJ2-7,many,14,CSVGIAGALWEQYF,TGCAGCGTTGGAATAGCGGGAGCCCTTTGGGAGCAGTACTTC
TRBV5-6,.,TRBJ2-7,many,12,CASSLDYRQKSF,TGTGCCAGCAGCTTGGACTACAGACAGAAGTCATTC
TRBV5-1,.,TRBJ1-6,many,15,CASSTSGEGNSPLHF,TGCGCCAGCAGCACCTCCGGGGAGGGGAATTCACCCCTCCACTTT
TRBV30,.,TRBJ2-1,.,12,CAWSALADEQFF,TGTGCCTGGAGTGCTCTAGCAGATGAGCAGTTCTTC
TRBV5-5,TRBD1,TRBJ1-5,many,13,CASSPGQRQPQHF,TGTGCCAGCAGCCCGGGACAGCGTCAGCCCCAGCATTTT
TRBV20-1,.,TRBJ1-1,many,11,CSASHGTEAFF,TGCAGTGCTAGTCATGGGACTGAAGCTTTCTTT
TRBV29-1,TRBD2,TRBJ2-1,many,15,CSVFGLAASYNEQFF,TGCAGCGTCTTCGGACTAGCGGCCTCCTACAATGAGCAGTTCTTC
TRBV6-1,TRBD1,TRBJ2-7,many,13,CASRFGQGKEQYF,TGTGCCAGCAGGTTCGGACAGGGGAAGGAGCAGTACTTC
TRBV20-1,TRBD2,TRBJ2-7,few,15,CSARGLAGAAYEQYF,TGCAGTGCTAGGGGACTAGCGGGAGCCGCCTACGAGCAGTACTTC
TRBV5-4,.,TRBJ1-1,many,17,CASSLGGELPTTTEAFF,TGTGCCAGCAGCTTGGGGGGGGAACTTCCAACGACCACTGAAGCTTTCTTT
TRBV5-6,.,TRBJ2-1,.,16,CASSPALRVGFDEQFF,TGTGCCAGCAGCCCCGCCCTCAGGGTCGGCTTTGATGAGCAGTTCTTC
TRBV27,TRBD1,TRBJ1-2,many,18,CASSLTWGTGVSSYGYTF,TGTGCCAGCAGTCTCACCTGGGGGACAGGGGTGTCTTCATATGGCTACACCTTC
TRBV9,TRBD2,TRBJ2-2,.,18,CASSAPGSGTTNTGELFF,TGTGCCAGCAGCGCCCCCGGTTCCGGGACTACGAACACCGGGGAGCTGTTTTTT
TRBV7-2,.,TRBJ1-1,many,14,CASSTGHMNTEAFF,TGTGCCAGCAGCACGGGACACATGAACACTGAAGCTTTCTTT
TRBV28,.,TRBJ1-1,many,10,CASSQGDSFF,TGTGCCAGCAGTCAAGGCGATTCTTTCTTT
TRBV12-3/TRBV12-4,.,TRBJ1-2,many,10,CASSNYGYTF,TGTGCCAGCAGCAACTATGGCTACACCTTC
TRBV12-3/TRBV12-4,TRBD1,TRBJ2-2,many,15,CASSRGQGVTGELFF,TGTGCCAGCAGTCGAGGACAGGGCGTCACCGGGGAGCTGTTTTTT
TRBV12-3/TRBV12-4,.,TRBJ2-5,many,14,CASSLGGDQETQYF,TGTGCCAGCAGTTTAGGTGGGGACCAAGAGACCCAGTACTTC